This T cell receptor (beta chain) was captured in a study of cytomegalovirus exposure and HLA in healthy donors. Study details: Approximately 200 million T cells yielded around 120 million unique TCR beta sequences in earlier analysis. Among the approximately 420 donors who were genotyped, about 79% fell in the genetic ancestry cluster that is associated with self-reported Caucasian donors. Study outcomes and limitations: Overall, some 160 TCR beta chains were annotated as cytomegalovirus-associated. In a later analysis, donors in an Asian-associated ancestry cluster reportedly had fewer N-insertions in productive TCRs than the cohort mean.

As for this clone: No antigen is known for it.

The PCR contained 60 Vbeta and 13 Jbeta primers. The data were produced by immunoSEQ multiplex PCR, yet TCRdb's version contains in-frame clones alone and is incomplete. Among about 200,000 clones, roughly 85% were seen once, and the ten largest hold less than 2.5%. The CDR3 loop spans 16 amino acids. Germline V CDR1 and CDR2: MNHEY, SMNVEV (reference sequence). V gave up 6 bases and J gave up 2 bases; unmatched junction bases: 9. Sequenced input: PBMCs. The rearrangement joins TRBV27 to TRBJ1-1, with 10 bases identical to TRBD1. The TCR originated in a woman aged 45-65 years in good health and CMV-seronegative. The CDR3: CASSWDRGFVNTEAFF. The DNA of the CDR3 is TGTGCCAGCAGCTGGGACAGGGGTTTTGTTAACACTGAAGCTTTCTTT.